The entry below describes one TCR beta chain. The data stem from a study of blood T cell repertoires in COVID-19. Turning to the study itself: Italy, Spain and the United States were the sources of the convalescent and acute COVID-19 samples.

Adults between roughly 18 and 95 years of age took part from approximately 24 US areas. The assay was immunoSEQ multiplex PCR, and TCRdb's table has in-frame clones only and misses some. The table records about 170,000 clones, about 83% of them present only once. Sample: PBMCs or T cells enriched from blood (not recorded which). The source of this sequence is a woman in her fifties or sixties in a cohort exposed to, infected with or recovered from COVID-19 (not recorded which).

In DNA form, the CDR3 reads TGTGCCAGCAGCGAGGGGGCGACAGGGTCCGGAACTGAAGCTTTCTTT. It encodes CASSEGATGSGTEAFF. The chain recombines TRBV9 with TRBJ1-1; 7 bases align to TRBD1. Per germline, CDR1 SGDLS and CDR2 YYNGEE. This CDR3 has 16 amino acids. Trimming cost V 3 bases and J 5 bases; bases outside gene matches: 13.